One T cell receptor (beta chain) is described in this entry. The V gene's germline CDR1 is SGHTA and CDR2 FQGNSA. V lost 4 bases, J lost 4 bases, and 2 bases stayed unmatched. The CDR3 sequence is 14 residues long. This sample was taken from a study of cytomegalovirus exposure and HLA in healthy donors. A multiplex PCR was run with 60 Vbeta primers and 13 Jbeta primers. Profiling relied on immunoSEQ multiplex PCR, and the TCRdb table lists in-frame clones only, not all of them. The sample has approximately 140,000 clones; around 76% are singletons. This clonotype was sampled from a male donor in good health and CMV-seronegative. The sample consisted of PBMCs. The chain couples TRBV7-2 to TRBJ2-7; the match to TRBD2 covers 12 bases. CDR3 DNA sequence: TGTGCCAGCAGCTCTAGCGGGGGGGCTTACGAGCAGTACTTC. This translates into CASSSSGGAYEQYF.